This T cell receptor (beta chain) was sequenced in a study of CD8+ T cells in alopecia areata. Points on this clone: Its antigen is not identified.

The CDR3 sequence is 15 residues long. Germline-derived CDR1 and CDR2 are SQVTM and ANQGSEA. Trimming pared 4 bases from V and 3 bases from J, leaving 17 bases between. Whole-study findings and limits: Scalp samples also yield sequences of resident alphabeta T cells from normal skin. Clonality in the scalp and expanded CD8+ clones ranked among the top 100 were significantly decreased by tofacitinib.

cDNA serving as the sequencing template came from extracted, reverse transcribed RNA. Data came from immunoSEQ multiplex PCR; TCRdb stores just in-frame clones and leaves some out. Of over 200,000 clones listed, 55% to 70% are singletons. The treatment denotes: oral pan-JAK inhibitor, 5-10 mg twice daily. Peripheral blood and lesional scalp punch biopsies came from alopecia areata patients. The chain couples TRBV29-1 to TRBJ2-3, with unresolved D. The input for sequencing was CD4+ T cells sorted from blood, taken at week 4, from a patient treated with tofacitinib. This sequence was found in a human donor with alopecia areata. The CDR3 nucleotides are TGCAGCGTTGTCGCGGTGACTCTAGAGACAGATACGCAGTATTTT. Residues: CSVVAVTLETDTQYF.